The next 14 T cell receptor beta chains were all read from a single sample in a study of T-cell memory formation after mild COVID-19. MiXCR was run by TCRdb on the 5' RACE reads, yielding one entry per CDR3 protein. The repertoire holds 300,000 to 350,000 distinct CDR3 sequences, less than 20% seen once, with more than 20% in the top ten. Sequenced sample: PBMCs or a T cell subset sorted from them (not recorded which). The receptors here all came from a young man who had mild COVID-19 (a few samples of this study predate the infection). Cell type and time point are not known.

CDR3 DNA sequence: TGCGCCAGCAGCCAACTAGCGGGGGGGCGGACCTACAATGAGCAGTTCTTC. Encoded protein: CASSQLAGGRTYNEQFF. The chain combines TRBV4-1 with TRBJ2-1; TRBD2 matches 12 bases. This CDR3 has 17 residues. Germline lookup yields CDR1 MGHRA and CDR2 YSYEKL. V lost 2 bases to trimming and J lost 2 bases; unmatched junction nucleotides: 4.

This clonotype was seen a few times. The CDR3 region has the DNA TGTGCCAGCAGTTCCGGGGCGGGGGGTCCCAATGAGCAGTTCTTC. This gives the protein CASSSGAGGPNEQFF. The chain uses TRBV12-3 or TRBV12-4 and TRBJ2-1; 8 bases line up with TRBD2. V lost 4 bases to trimming and J lost 6 bases; unmatched junction nucleotides: 8. The CDR3 length is 15 residues.

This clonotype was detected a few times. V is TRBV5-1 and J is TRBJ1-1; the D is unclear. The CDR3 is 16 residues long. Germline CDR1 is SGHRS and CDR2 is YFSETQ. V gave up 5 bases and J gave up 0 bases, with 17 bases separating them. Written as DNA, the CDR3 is TGCGCCAGCAGGGTCCAGAGCTCGAGGGTGAACACTGAAGCTTTCTTT. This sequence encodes CASRVQSSRVNTEAFF.

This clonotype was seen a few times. The CDR3 coding sequence is TGTGCCAGCTCCTTGGACAGTCCCGGCTCTGGAAACACCATATATTTT. This gives the protein CASSLDSPGSGNTIYF. J is TRBJ1-3 and V is TRBV18; D might be TRBD1 (6 bases). The CDR3 covers 16 residues. CDR1 is KGHSH, CDR2 LQKENI, per germline. V was clipped by 6 bases and J by 0 bases, with 15 bases between them. The full variable domain, with the rest looked up from reference TRBV18 and TRBJ1-3, is NAGVMQNPRHLVRRRGQEARLRCSPMKGHSHVYWYRQLPEEGLKFMVYLQKENIIDESGMPKERFSAEFPKEGPSILRIQQVVRGDSAAYFCASSLDSPGSGNTIYFGEGSWLTVV.

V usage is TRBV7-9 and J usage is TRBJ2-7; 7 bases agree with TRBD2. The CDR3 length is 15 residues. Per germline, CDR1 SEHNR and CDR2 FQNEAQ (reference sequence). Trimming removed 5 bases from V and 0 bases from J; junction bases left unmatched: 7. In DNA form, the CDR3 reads TGTGCCAGCAGCCGGGGGGTGGAAACCTCCTACGAGCAGTACTTC. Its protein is CASSRGVETSYEQYF.

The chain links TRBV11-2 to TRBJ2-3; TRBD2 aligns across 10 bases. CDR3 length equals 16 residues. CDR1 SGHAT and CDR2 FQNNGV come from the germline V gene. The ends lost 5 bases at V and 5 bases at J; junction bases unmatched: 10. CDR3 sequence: CASSPGRASGGDTQYF. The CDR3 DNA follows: TGTGCCAGCAGCCCAGGGCGGGCTAGCGGGGGAGATACGCAGTATTTT.

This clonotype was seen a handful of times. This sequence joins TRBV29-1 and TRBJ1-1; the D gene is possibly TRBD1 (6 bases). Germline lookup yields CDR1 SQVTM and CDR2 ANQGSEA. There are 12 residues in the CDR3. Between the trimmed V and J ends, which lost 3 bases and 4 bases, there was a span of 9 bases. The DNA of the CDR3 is TGCAGCGTTGAGAGGGGGGGCACTGAAGCTTTCTTT. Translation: CSVERGGTEAFF. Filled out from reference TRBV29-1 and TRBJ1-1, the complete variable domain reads SAVISQKPSRDICQRGTSLTIQCQVDSQVTMMFWYRQQPGQSLTLIATANQGSEATYESGFVIDKFPISRPNLTFSTLTVSNMSPEDSSIYLCSVERGGTEAFFGQGTRLTVV.

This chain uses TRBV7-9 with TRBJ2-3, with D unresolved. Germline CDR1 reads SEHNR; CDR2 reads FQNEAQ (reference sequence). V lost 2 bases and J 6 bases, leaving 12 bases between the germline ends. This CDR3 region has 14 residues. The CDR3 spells CASSLLLLTDTQYF. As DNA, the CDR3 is TGTGCCAGCAGCTTACTCCTTTTGACGGATACGCAGTATTTT.

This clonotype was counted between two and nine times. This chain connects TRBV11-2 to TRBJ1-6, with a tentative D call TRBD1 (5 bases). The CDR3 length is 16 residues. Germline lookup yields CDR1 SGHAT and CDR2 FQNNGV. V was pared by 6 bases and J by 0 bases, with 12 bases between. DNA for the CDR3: TGTGCCAGCAGTGTAGTACAGGACTCCTATAATTCACCCCTCCACTTT. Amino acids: CASSVVQDSYNSPLHF.

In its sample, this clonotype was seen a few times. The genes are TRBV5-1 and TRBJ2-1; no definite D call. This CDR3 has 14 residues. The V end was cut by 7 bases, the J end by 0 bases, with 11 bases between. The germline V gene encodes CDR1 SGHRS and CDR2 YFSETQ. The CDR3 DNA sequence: TGCGCCAGCGTTTCCCCCAGCTCCTACAATGAGCAGTTCTTC. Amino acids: CASVSPSSYNEQFF. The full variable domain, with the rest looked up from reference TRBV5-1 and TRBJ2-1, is KAGVTQTPRYLIKTRGQQVTLSCSPISGHRSVSWYQQTPGQGLQFLFEYFSETQRNKGNFPGRFSGRQFSNSRSEMNVSTLELGDSALYLCASVSPSSYNEQFFGPGTRLTVL.

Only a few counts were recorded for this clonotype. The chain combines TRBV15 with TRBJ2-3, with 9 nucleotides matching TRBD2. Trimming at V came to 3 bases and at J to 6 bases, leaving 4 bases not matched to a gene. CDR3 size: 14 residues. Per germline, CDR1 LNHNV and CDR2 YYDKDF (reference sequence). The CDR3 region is CATSSGLAWDTQYF. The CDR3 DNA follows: TGTGCCACCAGCAGCGGACTAGCGTGGGATACGCAGTATTTT.

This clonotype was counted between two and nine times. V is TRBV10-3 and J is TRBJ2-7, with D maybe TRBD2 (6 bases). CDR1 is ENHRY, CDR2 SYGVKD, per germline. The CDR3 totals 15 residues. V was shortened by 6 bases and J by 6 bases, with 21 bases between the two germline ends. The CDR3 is CAISRELADGGEQYV. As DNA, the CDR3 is TGTGCCATCAGCCGGGAACTCGCGGACGGGGGCGAGCAGTACGTC.

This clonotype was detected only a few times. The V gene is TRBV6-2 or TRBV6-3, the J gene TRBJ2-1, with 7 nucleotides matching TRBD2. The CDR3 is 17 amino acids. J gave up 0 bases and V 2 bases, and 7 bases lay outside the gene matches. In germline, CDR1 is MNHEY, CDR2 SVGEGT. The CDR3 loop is CASSYGRRGSSYNEQFF. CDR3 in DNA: TGTGCCAGCAGTTACGGCAGGCGGGGGAGCTCCTACAATGAGCAGTTCTTC.

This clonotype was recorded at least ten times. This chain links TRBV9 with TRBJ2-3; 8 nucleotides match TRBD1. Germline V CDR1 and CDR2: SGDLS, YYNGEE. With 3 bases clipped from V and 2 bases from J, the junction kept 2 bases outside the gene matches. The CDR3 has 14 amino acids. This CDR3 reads CASSGGQVTDTQYF. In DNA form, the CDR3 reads TGTGCCAGCAGCGGGGGACAGGTCACAGATACGCAGTATTTT.